The clone carrying this TCR beta chain was picked up a small number of times. The length of the CDR3 is 13 residues. Trimming removed 0 bases at V and 7 bases at J, with 7 bases between. Germline V gene data show CDR1 as SNHLY and CDR2 as FYNNEI. Sequencing used immunoSEQ multiplex PCR; TCRdb keeps in-frame clones, though not all of them. The sample contains approximately 220,000 clones, 85% to 90% of which appear only once. The sample comes from a study of blood T cell repertoires in COVID-19. Study as a whole: Sites in the United States, Italy and Spain provided acute and convalescent COVID-19 samples. Sample material is recorded as cDNA or gDNA derived from T cells, B-cell-depleted T cells, or PBMCs.

The genes are TRBV2 and TRBJ1-5; D ambiguous. Sequenced input: PBMCs or T cells enriched from blood (not recorded which). The source of this sequence is a woman aged 18-35 years in a cohort exposed to, infected with or recovered from COVID-19 (not recorded which). CDR3 amino acids: CASSEAGRQPQHF. The CDR3 DNA reads as TGTGCCAGCAGTGAAGCAGGCAGGCAGCCCCAGCATTTT.